The present TCR beta chain was sequenced within a study of breast tumors, draining lymph nodes, adjacent tissues. Points from the study as a whole: Tumor and nontumor repertoires were significantly more similar in luminal-like than in basal-like breast cancer. Tumor T cell lymph node origin was a supported hypothesis, not proven. Findings are consistent with lymph node origin and intratumoral expansion of most tumor T cells.

This clonotype was observed a single time. Antigen: not known. The lymph nodes were axillary draining lymph nodes from breast cancer patients. MiXCR, run by TCRdb on the multiplex PCR reads, gives a single entry per CDR3 protein. The data contain approximately 89,000 distinct CDR3 sequences, roughly 28% of them singletons. The V gene's germline CDR1 is LNHNV and CDR2 YYDKDF (reference sequence). V lost 0 bases and J lost 7, with 6 bases in between. The CDR3 has 12 residues. The receptor was derived from a female donor with breast cancer. Some clones in this sample may be carry-over from other donors' samples. The rearrangement links TRBV15 to TRBJ1-2; D remains ambiguous. Source material: axillary lymph node tissue. CDR3 loop: CATSRDRAGYTF. CDR3 bases: TGTGCCACCAGCAGAGATCGGGCTGGCTACACCTTC.